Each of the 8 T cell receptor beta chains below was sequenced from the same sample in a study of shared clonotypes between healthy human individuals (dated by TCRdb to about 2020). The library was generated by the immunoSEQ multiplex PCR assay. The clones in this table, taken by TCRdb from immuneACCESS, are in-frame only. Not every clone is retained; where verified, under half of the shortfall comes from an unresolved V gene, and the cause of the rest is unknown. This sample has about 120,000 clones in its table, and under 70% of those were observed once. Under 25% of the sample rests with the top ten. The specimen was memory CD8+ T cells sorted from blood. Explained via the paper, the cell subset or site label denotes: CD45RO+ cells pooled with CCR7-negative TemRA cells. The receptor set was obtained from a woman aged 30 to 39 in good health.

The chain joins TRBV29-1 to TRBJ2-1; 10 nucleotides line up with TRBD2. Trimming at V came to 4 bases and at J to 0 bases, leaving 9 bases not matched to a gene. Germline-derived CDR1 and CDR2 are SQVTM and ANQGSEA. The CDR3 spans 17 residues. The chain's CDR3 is CSVAGTSDQSSYNEQFF. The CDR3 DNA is TGCAGCGTTGCCGGGACTAGCGATCAGAGCTCCTACAATGAGCAGTTCTTC.

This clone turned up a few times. The CDR3 coding sequence is TGTGCCAGCAGTCCCGGACGCCCAGGGGTCGGGGAGCAGTACTTC. Protein product: CASSPGRPGVGEQYF. The chain combines TRBV6-6 with TRBJ2-7, with TRBD1 as a possible D gene (6 bases). The CDR3 loop spans 15 amino acids. V was cut by 5 bases and J by 7 bases, with 21 bases left in between. CDR1 is MNHNY, CDR2 SVGAGI, per germline (reference sequence).

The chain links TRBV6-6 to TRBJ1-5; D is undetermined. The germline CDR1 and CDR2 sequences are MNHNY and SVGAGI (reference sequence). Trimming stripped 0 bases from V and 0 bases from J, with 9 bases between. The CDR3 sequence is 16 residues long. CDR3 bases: TGTGCCAGCAGTTACTCACGCTACTATAGCAATCAGCCCCAGCATTTT. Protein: CASSYSRYYSNQPQHF.

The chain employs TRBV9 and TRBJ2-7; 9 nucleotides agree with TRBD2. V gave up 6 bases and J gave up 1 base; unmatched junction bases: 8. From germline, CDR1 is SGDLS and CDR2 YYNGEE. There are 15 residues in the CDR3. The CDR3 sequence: CASTPGLARSYEQYF. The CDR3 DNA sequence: TGTGCCAGCACCCCCGGACTAGCGCGTTCCTACGAGCAGTACTTC.

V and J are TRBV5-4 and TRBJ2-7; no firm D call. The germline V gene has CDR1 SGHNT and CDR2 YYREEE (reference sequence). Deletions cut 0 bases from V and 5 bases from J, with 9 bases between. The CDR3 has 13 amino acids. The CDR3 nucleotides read TGTGCCAGCAGCTTGGCCCTTGGGCACGAGCAGTACTTC. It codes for CASSLALGHEQYF.

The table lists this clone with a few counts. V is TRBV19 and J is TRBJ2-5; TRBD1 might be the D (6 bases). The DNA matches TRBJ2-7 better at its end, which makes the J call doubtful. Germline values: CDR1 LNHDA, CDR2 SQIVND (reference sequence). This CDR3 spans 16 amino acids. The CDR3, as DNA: TGTGCCAGTAGCCCGGACAGACCCTTCAGCTCCTACGAGCAGTACTTC. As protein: CASSPDRPFSSYEQYF.

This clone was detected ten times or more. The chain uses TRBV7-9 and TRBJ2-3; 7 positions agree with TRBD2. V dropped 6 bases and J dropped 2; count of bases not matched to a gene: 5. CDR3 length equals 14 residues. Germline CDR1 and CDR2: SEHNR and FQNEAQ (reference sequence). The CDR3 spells CASRDGLVTDTQYF. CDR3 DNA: TGTGCCAGCAGGGACGGACTAGTCACAGATACGCAGTATTTT.

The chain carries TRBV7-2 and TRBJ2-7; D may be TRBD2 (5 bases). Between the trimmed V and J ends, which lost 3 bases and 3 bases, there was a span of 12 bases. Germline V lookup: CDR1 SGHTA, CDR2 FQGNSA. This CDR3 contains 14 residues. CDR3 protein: CASSFLPGNYEQYF. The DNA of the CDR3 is TGTGCCAGCAGCTTTCTTCCGGGAAACTACGAGCAGTACTTC.